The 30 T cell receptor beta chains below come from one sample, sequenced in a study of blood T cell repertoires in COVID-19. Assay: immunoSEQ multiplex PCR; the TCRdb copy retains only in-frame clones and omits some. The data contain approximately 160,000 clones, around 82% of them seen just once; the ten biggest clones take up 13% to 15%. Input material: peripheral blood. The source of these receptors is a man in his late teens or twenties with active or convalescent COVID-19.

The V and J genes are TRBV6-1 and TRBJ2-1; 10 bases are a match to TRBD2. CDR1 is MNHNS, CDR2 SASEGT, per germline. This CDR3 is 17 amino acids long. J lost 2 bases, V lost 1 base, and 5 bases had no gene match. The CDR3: CASSEELAGVPYNEQFF. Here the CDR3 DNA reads TGTGCCAGCAGTGAAGAGCTAGCGGGGGTACCCTACAATGAGCAGTTCTTC.

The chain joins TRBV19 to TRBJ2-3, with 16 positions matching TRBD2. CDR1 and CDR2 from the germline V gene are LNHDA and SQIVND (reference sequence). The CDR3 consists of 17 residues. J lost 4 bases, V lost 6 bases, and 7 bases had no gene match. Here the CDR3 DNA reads TGTGCCAGTAGCCGGGGACTAGCGGGGGGGCCAGCAGATACGCAGTATTTT. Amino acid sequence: CASSRGLAGGPADTQYF.

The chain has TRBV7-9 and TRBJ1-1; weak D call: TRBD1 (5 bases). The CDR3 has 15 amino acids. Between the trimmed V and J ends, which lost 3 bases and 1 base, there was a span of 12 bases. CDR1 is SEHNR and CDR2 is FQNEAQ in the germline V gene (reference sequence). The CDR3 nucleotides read TGTGCCAGCAGCTTTATCAGGGAGGGGAACACTGAAGCTTTCTTT. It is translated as CASSFIREGNTEAFF.

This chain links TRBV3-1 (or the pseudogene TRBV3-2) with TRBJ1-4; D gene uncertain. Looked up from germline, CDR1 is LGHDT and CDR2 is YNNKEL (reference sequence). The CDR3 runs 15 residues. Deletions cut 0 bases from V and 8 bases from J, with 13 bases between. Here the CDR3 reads CASSQDQGSGEKLFF. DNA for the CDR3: TGTGCCAGCAGCCAAGATCAAGGGTCGGGAGAAAAACTGTTTTTT.

DNA for the CDR3: TGTGCCAGCAGCCCTGGGGGGACTAAATCCTACGAGCAGTACTTC. It translates to CASSPGGTKSYEQYF. The rearrangement links TRBV5-4 to TRBJ2-7; the match to TRBD2 covers 7 bases. This CDR3 has 15 amino acids. V was pared by 4 bases and J by 1 base, with 8 bases of the junction left unmatched. The germline gives CDR1 SGHNT, CDR2 YYREEE (reference sequence).

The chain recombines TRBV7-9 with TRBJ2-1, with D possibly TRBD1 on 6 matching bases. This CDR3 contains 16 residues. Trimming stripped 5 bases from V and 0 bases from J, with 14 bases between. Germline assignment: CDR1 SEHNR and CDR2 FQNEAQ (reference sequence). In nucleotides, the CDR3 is TGTGCCAGCAGCCGAATTCAGGGGAGCTCCTACAATGAGCAGTTCTTC. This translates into CASSRIQGSSYNEQFF.

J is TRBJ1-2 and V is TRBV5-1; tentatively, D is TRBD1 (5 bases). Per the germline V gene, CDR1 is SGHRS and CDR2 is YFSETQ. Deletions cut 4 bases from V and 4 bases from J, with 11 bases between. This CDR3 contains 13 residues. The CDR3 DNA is TGCGCCAGCAGCGTCGGGGGTTCCTATGGCTACACCTTC. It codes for CASSVGGSYGYTF.

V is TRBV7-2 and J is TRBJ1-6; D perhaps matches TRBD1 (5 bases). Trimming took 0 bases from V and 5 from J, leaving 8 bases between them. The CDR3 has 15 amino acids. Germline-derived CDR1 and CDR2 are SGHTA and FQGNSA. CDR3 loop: CASSLARRDNSPLHF. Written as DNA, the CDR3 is TGTGCCAGCAGCTTAGCCCGCAGGGATAATTCACCCCTCCACTTT. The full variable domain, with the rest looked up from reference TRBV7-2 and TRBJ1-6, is GAGVSQSPSNKVTEKGKDVELRCDPISGHTALYWYRQSLGQGLEFLIYFQGNSAPDKSGLPSDRFSAERTGGSVSTLTIQRTQQEDSAVYLCASSLARRDNSPLHFGNGTRLTVT.

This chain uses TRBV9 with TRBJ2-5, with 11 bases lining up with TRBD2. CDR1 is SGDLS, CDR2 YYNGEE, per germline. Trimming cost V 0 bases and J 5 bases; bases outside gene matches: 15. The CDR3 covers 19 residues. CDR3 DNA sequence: TGTGCCAGCAGCGTAGTGGGTAGCGGGAGGGCCAAAGGGGTGGAGACCCAGTACTTC. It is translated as CASSVVGSGRAKGVETQYF.

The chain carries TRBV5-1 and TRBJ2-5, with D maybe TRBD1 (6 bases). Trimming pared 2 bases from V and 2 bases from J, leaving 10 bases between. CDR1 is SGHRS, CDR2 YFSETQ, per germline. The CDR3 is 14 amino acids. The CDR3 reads CASSLLGGQETQYF. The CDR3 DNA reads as TGCGCCAGCAGCTTACTAGGGGGACAAGAGACCCAGTACTTC. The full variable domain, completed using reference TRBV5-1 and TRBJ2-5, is KAGVTQTPRYLIKTRGQQVTLSCSPISGHRSVSWYQQTPGQGLQFLFEYFSETQRNKGNFPGRFSGRQFSNSRSEMNVSTLELGDSALYLCASSLLGGQETQYFGPGTRLLVL.

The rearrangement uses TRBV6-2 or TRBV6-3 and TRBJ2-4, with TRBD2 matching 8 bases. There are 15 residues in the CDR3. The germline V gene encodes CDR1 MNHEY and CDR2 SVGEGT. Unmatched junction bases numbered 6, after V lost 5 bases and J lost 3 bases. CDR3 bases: TGTGCCAGCAGTACGCGGGGGGCAGGCAAAAACATTCAGTACTTC. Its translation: CASSTRGAGKNIQYF.

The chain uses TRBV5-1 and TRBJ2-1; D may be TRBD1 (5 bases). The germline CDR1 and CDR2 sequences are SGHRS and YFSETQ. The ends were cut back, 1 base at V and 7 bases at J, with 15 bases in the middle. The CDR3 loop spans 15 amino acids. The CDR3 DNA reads TGCGCCAGCAGCTTGACTAAGGCAGGGCAAAATGAGCAGTTCTTC. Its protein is CASSLTKAGQNEQFF.

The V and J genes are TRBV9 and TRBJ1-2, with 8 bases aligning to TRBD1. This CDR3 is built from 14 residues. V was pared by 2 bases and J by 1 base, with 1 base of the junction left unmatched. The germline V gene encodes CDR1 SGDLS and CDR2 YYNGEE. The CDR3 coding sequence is TGTGCCAGCAGCGTGACAGGGGTTAACTATGGCTACACCTTC. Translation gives CASSVTGVNYGYTF.

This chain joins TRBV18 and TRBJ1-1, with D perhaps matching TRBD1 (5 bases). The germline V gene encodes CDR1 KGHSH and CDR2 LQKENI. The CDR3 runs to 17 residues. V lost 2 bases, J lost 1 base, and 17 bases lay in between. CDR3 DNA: TGTGCCAGCTCACCAAGGGCAGGGTCGGACGGGAACACTGAAGCTTTCTTT. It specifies CASSPRAGSDGNTEAFF.

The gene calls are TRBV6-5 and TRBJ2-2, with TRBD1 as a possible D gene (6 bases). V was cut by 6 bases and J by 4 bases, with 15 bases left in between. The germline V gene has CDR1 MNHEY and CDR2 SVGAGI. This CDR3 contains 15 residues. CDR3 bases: TGTGCCAGCAGATCTCGAACAGGGTTCACCGGGGAGCTGTTTTTT. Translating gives CASRSRTGFTGELFF.

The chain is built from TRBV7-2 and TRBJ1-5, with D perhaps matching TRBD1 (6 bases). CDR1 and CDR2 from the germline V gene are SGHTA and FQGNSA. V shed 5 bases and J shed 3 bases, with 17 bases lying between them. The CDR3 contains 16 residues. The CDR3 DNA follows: TGTGCCAGCAGCCTAACAGGGTCGGGCACCAATCAGCCCCAGCATTTT. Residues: CASSLTGSGTNQPQHF.

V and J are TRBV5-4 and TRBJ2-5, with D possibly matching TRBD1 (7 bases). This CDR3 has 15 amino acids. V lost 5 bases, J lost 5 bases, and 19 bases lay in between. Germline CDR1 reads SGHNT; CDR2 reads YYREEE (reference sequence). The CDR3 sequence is CASSPTGAGGETQYF. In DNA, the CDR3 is TGTGCCAGCAGTCCAACTGGGGCAGGGGGGGAGACCCAGTACTTC.

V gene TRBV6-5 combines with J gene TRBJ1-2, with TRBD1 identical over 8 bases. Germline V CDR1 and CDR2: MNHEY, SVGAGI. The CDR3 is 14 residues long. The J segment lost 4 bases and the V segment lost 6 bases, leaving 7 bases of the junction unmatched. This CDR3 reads CASRNPGGGYGYTF. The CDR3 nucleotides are TGTGCCAGCAGAAACCCAGGGGGCGGCTATGGCTACACCTTC.

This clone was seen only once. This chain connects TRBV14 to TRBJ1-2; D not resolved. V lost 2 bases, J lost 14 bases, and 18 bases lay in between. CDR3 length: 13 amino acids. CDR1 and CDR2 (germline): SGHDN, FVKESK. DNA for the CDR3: TGTGCCAGCAGCCAATCTTTTGGCACCACGGGGACCTTC. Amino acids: CASSQSFGTTGTF.

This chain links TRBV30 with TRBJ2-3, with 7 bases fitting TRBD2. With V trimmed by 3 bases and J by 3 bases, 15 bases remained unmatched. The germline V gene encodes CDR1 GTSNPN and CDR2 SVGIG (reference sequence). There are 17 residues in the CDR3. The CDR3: CAWSDPRGGSFTDTQYF. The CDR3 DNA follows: TGTGCCTGGAGCGATCCTCGGGGCGGGAGTTTTACAGATACGCAGTATTTT.

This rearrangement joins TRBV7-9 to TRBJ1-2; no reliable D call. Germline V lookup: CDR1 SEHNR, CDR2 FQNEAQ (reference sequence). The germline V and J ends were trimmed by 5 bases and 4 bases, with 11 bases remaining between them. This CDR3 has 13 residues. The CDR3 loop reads CASSQAYSYGYTF. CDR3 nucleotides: TGTGCCAGCAGCCAAGCCTACAGCTATGGCTACACCTTC.

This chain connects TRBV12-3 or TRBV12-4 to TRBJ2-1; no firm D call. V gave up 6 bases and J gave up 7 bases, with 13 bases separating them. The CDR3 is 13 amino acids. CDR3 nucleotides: TGTGCCAGCAGGCGAGGTTTTATTAATGAGCAGTTCTTC. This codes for CASRRGFINEQFF.

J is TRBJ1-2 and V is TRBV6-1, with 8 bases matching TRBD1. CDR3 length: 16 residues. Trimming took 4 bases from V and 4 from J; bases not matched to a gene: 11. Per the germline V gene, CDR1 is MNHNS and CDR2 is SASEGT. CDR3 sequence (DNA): TGTGCCAGCAGTGCAACCTACCCCGGACAGGGCTATGGCTACACCTTC. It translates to CASSATYPGQGYGYTF.

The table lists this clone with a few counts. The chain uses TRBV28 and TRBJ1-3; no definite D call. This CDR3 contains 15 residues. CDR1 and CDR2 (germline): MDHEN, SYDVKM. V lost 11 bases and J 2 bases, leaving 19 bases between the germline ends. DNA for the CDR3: TGTGCCGCATTGCCCGCAGGAAGTCCTGGAAACACCATATATTTT. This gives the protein CAALPAGSPGNTIYF.

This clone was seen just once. CDR3 sequence (DNA): TGTGCCAGCGCTACAGGGGATCGTCAGCCCCAGCATTTT. Translated: CASATGDRQPQHF. This chain links TRBV27 with TRBJ1-5; 7 bases fit TRBD1. The CDR3 loop spans 13 amino acids. Germline trimming cut 8 bases from V and 6 bases from J; bases unmatched to any gene: 7. Germline CDR1 reads MNHEY; CDR2 reads SMNVEV (reference sequence).

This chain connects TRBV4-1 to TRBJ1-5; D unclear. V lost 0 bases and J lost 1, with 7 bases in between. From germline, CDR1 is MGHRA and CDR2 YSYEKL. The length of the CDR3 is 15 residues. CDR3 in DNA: TGCGCCAGCAGCCAAGATGCGAAGAGCAATCAGCCCCAGCATTTT. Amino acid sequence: CASSQDAKSNQPQHF.

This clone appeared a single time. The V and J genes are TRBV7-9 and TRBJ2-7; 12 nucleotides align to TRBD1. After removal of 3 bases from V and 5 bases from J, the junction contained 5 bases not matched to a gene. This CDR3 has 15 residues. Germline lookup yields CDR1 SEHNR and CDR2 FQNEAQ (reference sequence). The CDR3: CASSFGTGGFNEQYF. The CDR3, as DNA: TGTGCCAGCAGCTTCGGGACAGGGGGCTTCAACGAGCAGTACTTC.

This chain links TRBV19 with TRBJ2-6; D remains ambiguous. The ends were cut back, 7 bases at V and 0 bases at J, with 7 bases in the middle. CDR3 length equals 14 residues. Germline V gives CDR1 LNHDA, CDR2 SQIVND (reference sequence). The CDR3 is CASKSFSGANVLTF. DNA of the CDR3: TGTGCCAGTAAGAGTTTCTCTGGGGCCAACGTCCTGACTTTC.

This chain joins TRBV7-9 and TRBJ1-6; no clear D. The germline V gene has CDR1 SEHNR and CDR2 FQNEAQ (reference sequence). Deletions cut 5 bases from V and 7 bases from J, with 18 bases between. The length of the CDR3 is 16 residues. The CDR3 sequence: CASSPDPTSGNSPLHF. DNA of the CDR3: TGTGCCAGCAGCCCCGACCCCACTTCAGGCAATTCACCCCTCCACTTT.

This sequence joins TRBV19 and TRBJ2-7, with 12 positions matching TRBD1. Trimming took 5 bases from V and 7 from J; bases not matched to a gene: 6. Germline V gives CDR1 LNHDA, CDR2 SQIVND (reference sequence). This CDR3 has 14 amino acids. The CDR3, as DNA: TGTGCCAGTAGTGCCGGGACAGGGGGCTGGGAGCAGTACTTC. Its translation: CASSAGTGGWEQYF.